This is a list of T cell receptor beta chains from one sample in a study of blood T cell repertoires in COVID-19. Assay: immunoSEQ multiplex PCR; the TCRdb copy retains only in-frame clones and omits some. The data hold tens of thousands of clones, with around four fifths observed a single time. The specimen was peripheral blood. These TCRs come from a human donor in a cohort sampled during active COVID-19. CDR3s include the opening cysteine and the closing phenylalanine or tryptophan. D genes are given only for firm matches. The size field is filled for only some rows; it gives once, few, many or a size class.

d_gene	j_gene	abundance	v_gene	CDR3aa	CDR3nt
TRBD1	TRBJ2-2	NA	TRBV6-4	CASSDTYNRGRSTGELFF	TGTGCCAGCAGTGACACCTACAACAGGGGGCGCAGCACCGGGGAGCTGTTTTTT
TRBD2	TRBJ2-1	NA	TRBV5-4	CASSLELAKNNEQFF	TGTGCCAGCAGCTTGGAACTAGCGAAAAACAATGAGCAGTTCTTC
TRBD1	TRBJ1-2	NA	TRBV7-9	CASSLAGTGSGYTF	TGTGCCAGCAGCTTGGCGGGGACAGGGTCCGGCTACACCTTC
NA	TRBJ2-2	NA	TRBV6-5	CASTERSGELFF	TGTGCCAGCACCGAGCGGTCCGGGGAGCTGTTTTTT
TRBD1	TRBJ1-1	once	TRBV27	CASSFRTGVPTEAFF	TGTGCCAGCAGTTTCAGGACAGGGGTCCCCACTGAAGCTTTCTTT
TRBD1	TRBJ1-5	NA	TRBV28	CAISTGQVFNQPQHF	TGTGCCATCTCGACCGGACAGGTATTCAATCAGCCCCAGCATTTT
TRBD2	TRBJ2-1	once	TRBV19	CASSISSGAYNEQFF	TGTGCCAGTAGTATCAGTAGCGGGGCTTACAATGAGCAGTTCTTC
TRBD2	TRBJ2-1	NA	TRBV2	CASSAGTSVFNEQFF	TGTGCCAGCAGTGCCGGCACTAGCGTTTTCAATGAGCAGTTCTTC
NA	TRBJ2-3	once	TRBV19	CASSTLSGSTDTQYF	TGTGCCAGTAGTACCCTTTCAGGGAGCACAGATACGCAGTATTTT
NA	TRBJ1-2	NA	TRBV30	CAWMSRDSYTF	TGTGCCTGGATGTCCAGGGACAGCTACACCTTC
NA	TRBJ2-1	NA	TRBV9	CASSGLKGVSYNEQFF	TGTGCCAGCAGCGGACTGAAGGGGGTGTCCTACAATGAGCAGTTCTTC
TRBD1	TRBJ2-2	NA	TRBV5-1	CASSAGTANTGELFF	TGCGCCAGCAGCGCAGGGACAGCCAACACCGGGGAGCTGTTTTTT
TRBD2	TRBJ2-3	NA	TRBV7-6	CASSLDGTNSDTQYF	TGTGCCAGCAGCTTAGACGGGACTAATTCAGATACGCAGTATTTT
NA	TRBJ2-2	once	TRBV5-1	CASSLSPAANTGELFF	TGCGCCAGCAGCTTGTCCCCAGCGGCGAACACCGGGGAGCTGTTTTTT
TRBD2	TRBJ2-5	NA	TRBV6-5	CASHRSGQETQYF	TGTGCCAGCCACCGTAGCGGGCAAGAGACCCAGTACTTC
NA	TRBJ2-2	NA	TRBV7-7	CASSLGQTNTGELFF	TGTGCTAGCAGCTTAGGTCAGACGAACACCGGGGAGCTGTTTTTT
NA	TRBJ1-4	NA	TRBV20-1	CSAIELNEKLFF	TGCAGTGCTATTGAACTAAATGAAAAACTGTTTTTT
NA	TRBJ1-1	NA	TRBV19	CASRSRGLTEAFF	TGTGCCAGTAGATCCAGGGGCTTGACTGAAGCTTTCTTT
NA	TRBJ1-2	NA	TRBV7-6	CASSLAPQGGYTF	TGTGCCAGCAGCTTAGCCCCCCAGGGCGGCTACACCTTC
TRBD1	TRBJ1-5	NA	TRBV6-5	CASGYRGNQPQHF	TGTGCCAGCGGATACAGGGGAAACCAGCCCCAGCATTTT
NA	TRBJ2-5	NA	TRBV18	CASSTVRKETQYF	TGTGCCAGCTCCACCGTTAGAAAAGAGACCCAGTACTTC
TRBD1	TRBJ1-5	NA	TRBV9	CASSVGQGSNQPQHF	TGTGCCAGCAGCGTAGGACAGGGAAGCAATCAGCCCCAGCATTTT
TRBD1	TRBJ1-5	NA	TRBV15	CATSSRTGGYQPQHF	TGTGCCACCAGCAGCCGAACAGGGGGATATCAGCCCCAGCATTTT
TRBD1	TRBJ2-1	once	TRBV19	CASSPKGTGFINEQFF	TGTGCCAGTAGTCCAAAAGGGACAGGATTTATCAATGAGCAGTTCTTC
NA	TRBJ1-3	NA	TRBV6-5	CASSWGDGSSGNTIYF	TGTGCCAGCAGTTGGGGGGACGGGAGCTCTGGAAACACCATATATTTT
TRBD1	TRBJ1-3	few	TRBV2	CASSARGRDRAGNTIYF	TGTGCCAGCAGCGCCCGGGGTCGGGACAGGGCTGGAAACACCATATATTTT
NA	TRBJ2-7	NA	TRBV7-2	CASSLGDTVFYEQYF	TGTGCCAGCAGCTTAGGGGACACCGTATTCTACGAGCAGTACTTC
TRBD1	TRBJ1-2	NA	TRBV5-1	CASSFGGTANYGYTF	TGCGCCAGCAGCTTTGGTGGGACAGCAAACTATGGCTACACCTTC
TRBD2	TRBJ2-1	NA	TRBV3-1/TRBV3-2	CASSQVFGGGYVGEQFF	TGTGCCAGCAGCCAAGTATTCGGGGGGGGCTACGTTGGTGAGCAGTTCTTC
NA	TRBJ2-5	once	TRBV5-4	CASSTAGTETQYF	TGTGCCAGCAGCACTGCGGGGACGGAGACCCAGTACTTC
NA	TRBJ2-5	once	TRBV6-5	CASRRDSLAETQYF	TGTGCCAGCAGGCGGGACTCTCTTGCAGAGACCCAGTACTTC
NA	TRBJ1-5	NA	TRBV12-3/TRBV12-4	CASSWSGNQPQHF	TGTGCCAGCAGTTGGTCGGGGAATCAGCCCCAGCATTTT
NA	TRBJ1-6	NA	TRBV6-5	CASSYPGDSPLHF	TGTGCCAGCAGTTACCCGGGGGATTCACCCCTCCACTTT
TRBD1	TRBJ2-2	NA	TRBV29-1	CSARQGNTGELFF	TGCAGCGCCAGACAGGGGAACACCGGGGAGCTGTTTTTT
NA	TRBJ2-3	NA	TRBV7-9	CASSSTRVATDTQYF	TGTGCCAGCAGCTCGACTAGGGTCGCCACAGATACGCAGTATTTT